This T cell receptor (beta chain) was recovered during a study of T cells in Graves' hyperthyroidism and ophthalmopathy. Study-wide results and caveats: The blood repertoire included most of the expanded thyroid clonotypes above 0.001.

About this clonotype: Its cognate antigen is unknown. Given a much more abundant clone one base away, this may be a read error.

The V gene's germline CDR1 is ENHRY and CDR2 SYGVKD. V shed 6 bases and J shed 5 bases, with 13 bases lying between them. This CDR3 region has 13 residues. Over 18 months, lack of ophthalmopathy progression marked Graves' hyperthyroidism as stable. There were TCR beta CDR3 regions amplified from RNA transcripts. RT-PCR in the first round (using the HTBI primer set) targeted the TCR CDR3. One entry per CDR3 protein results from TCRdb running MiXCR on the multiplex PCR reads. The sample has roughly 580,000 distinct CDR3 sequences; 46% are singletons. The V and J genes are TRBV10-3 and TRBJ2-5; D is ambiguous. The sample consisted of peripheral blood or thyroid tissue (not recorded which). The source of this sequence is a woman aged 18 to 35 with Graves' hyperthyroidism. CDR3 bases: TGTGCCATCAGCGTCACAGAAGACGAGACCCAGTACTTC. This gives the protein CAISVTEDETQYF.